A selection of T cell receptor beta chains follows, all from one sample in a study of blood T cell repertoires in COVID-19. Clones were sequenced by immunoSEQ multiplex PCR, and TCRdb holds only the in-frame ones, with some missing. The table has 200,000 to 300,000 clones, around 88% seen once; the top ten hold about 2.3%. Sequences were obtained from PBMCs or T cells enriched from blood (not recorded which). Receptors originate from a woman between 40 and 50 years old with acute COVID-19. Each CDR3 is given with its conserved first and last residue. A D gene is named only where the DNA matches it firmly. Size is stated for part of the rows, as once, few or many counts, or as a class when the clone is expanded.

-	TRBV7-9	TRBD1	TRBJ2-3	15	TGTGCCAGCAGCTCTACGACAGGGCTCCGAGATACGCAGTATTTT	CASSSTTGLRDTQYF
-	TRBV7-9	TRBD1	TRBJ1-2	18	TGTGCCAGCAGCTCGGACCACAGGGGGCGAGCCTTTTACTATGGCTACACCTTC	CASSSDHRGRAFYYGYTF
-	TRBV29-1	TRBD1	TRBJ1-5	14	TGCAGCGTGAAAAGGGGAACAGGGGATCAGCCCCAGCATTTT	CSVKRGTGDQPQHF
-	TRBV13	TRBD2	TRBJ2-3	17	TGTGCCAGCAGCGCCAGGACTAGCGGGGAGAGCACAGATACGCAGTATTTT	CASSARTSGESTDTQYF
-	TRBV25-1	TRBD1	TRBJ1-2	15	TGTGCCAGCAGGCCCCCACAGGGGGCTAATCGGGGCTACACCTTC	CASRPPQGANRGYTF
-	TRBV30	TRBD1	TRBJ2-6	15	TGTGCCTGGAGGGCGGACAGGGCTGGGGCCAACGTCCTGACTTTC	CAWRADRAGANVLTF
once	TRBV7-8	TRBD1	TRBJ1-5	16	TGTGCCAGCAGCTTGGGGGACAGGGAGGTCAATCAGCCCCAGCATTTT	CASSLGDREVNQPQHF
-	TRBV7-2	-	TRBJ2-5	14	TGTGCCAGCAGCCCGCGGTACCGGCGGGAGACCCAGTACTTC	CASSPRYRRETQYF
-	TRBV12-3/TRBV12-4	-	TRBJ1-2	12	TGTGCCAGCAGTTTTTCCACGGGTGGCTACACCTTC	CASSFSTGGYTF
-	TRBV5-1	TRBD2	TRBJ2-2	16	TGCGCCAGCAGCCCCCGGACTAGCGGGGGGGCCGGGGAGCTGTTTTTT	CASSPRTSGGAGELFF
-	TRBV7-9	-	TRBJ1-6	16	TGTGCCAGCAGCAGAGCGGGGGTCTCCTATAATTCACCCCTCCACTTT	CASSRAGVSYNSPLHF
few	TRBV5-4	-	TRBJ2-7	16	TGTGCCAGCAGCTTGGCCGGGGGGCTCGCCTCCTACGAGCAGTACTTC	CASSLAGGLASYEQYF
few	TRBV27	TRBD1	TRBJ2-1	15	TGTGCCAGCAGTTTAGAACTAGGGGGCAACAATGAGCAGTTCTTC	CASSLELGGNNEQFF
-	TRBV7-6	TRBD1	TRBJ1-2	14	TGTGCCAGCAGCGGTGACAGGGGGCTTGGAGGCTACACCTTC	CASSGDRGLGGYTF
-	TRBV25-1	-	TRBJ2-1	16	TGTGCCAGCAGGACCGGTGGGCACCGTACTTACAATGAGCAGTTCTTC	CASRTGGHRTYNEQFF
-	TRBV7-6	TRBD2	TRBJ2-1	18	TGTGCCAGCAGCCCGTTCAAGCGGGAGAGACCATTCCACAATGAGCAGTTCTTC	CASSPFKRERPFHNEQFF
-	TRBV14	TRBD1	TRBJ2-2	16	TGTGCCAGCAACCAACCAGGCAGGGGGCGCGCCGGGGAGCTGTTTTTT	CASNQPGRGRAGELFF
once	TRBV9	TRBD1	TRBJ1-2	14	TGTGCCAGCAGCGGCCGGGACAGGACACATGGCTACACCTTC	CASSGRDRTHGYTF
-	TRBV24-1	TRBD2	TRBJ2-3	13	TGTGCCACCTCGTGGGAGGGGACAGATACGCAGTATTTT	CATSWEGTDTQYF
-	TRBV5-6	-	TRBJ2-2	15	TGTGCCAGCAGCTTGGGACTAGGACCCACCGGGGAGCTGTTTTTT	CASSLGLGPTGELFF
-	TRBV6-6	TRBD1	TRBJ2-7	13	TGTGCCACGAGGGACAGGGGGCAAAACGAGCAGTACTTC	CATRDRGQNEQYF
-	TRBV7-2	-	TRBJ1-1	12	TGTGCCAGCAGCTTAGATACAGGAAAGGCTTTCTTT	CASSLDTGKAFF
-	TRBV7-2	TRBD2	TRBJ2-3	17	TGTGCCAGCAGCCTTCGCGGACTAGCGGGGAGGGCAGATACGCAGTATTTT	CASSLRGLAGRADTQYF
-	TRBV6-4	TRBD2	TRBJ2-1	15	TGTGCCAGCAGTGACTCGACTAGCGGGAGCAATGAGCAGTTCTTC	CASSDSTSGSNEQFF
-	TRBV5-6	TRBD2	TRBJ2-7	16	TGTGCCAGCAGCTTGGGGACTAGCGGGAAATCCTACGAGCAGTACTTC	CASSLGTSGKSYEQYF
-	TRBV4-3	-	TRBJ1-6	16	TGCGCCAGCAGCCAAGGAGGGAGCTCCTATAATTCACCCCTCCACTTT	CASSQGGSSYNSPLHF
-	TRBV19	-	TRBJ1-1	15	TGTGCCAGTAGTAACCCCGGAGGGTGGCGCACTGAAGCTTTCTTT	CASSNPGGWRTEAFF
-	TRBV18	-	TRBJ1-2	14	TGTGCCAGCTCACACCGGGACTCCGACTATGGCTACACCTTC	CASSHRDSDYGYTF
-	TRBV9	TRBD2	TRBJ2-2	18	TGTGCCAGCAGCCGTAGAACTGTAGCGGGAGATAACACCGGGGAGCTGTTTTTT	CASSRRTVAGDNTGELFF
-	TRBV5-6	TRBD2	TRBJ2-1	15	TGTGCCAGCAGCTTCTCCGGGGGGGCCTACAATGAGCAGTTCTTC	CASSFSGGAYNEQFF
-	TRBV4-1	-	TRBJ1-6	16	TGCGCCAGCAGCCAAGAGGGCAGACCCTATAATTCACCCCTCCACTTT	CASSQEGRPYNSPLHF
-	TRBV9	TRBD2	TRBJ2-7	14	TGTGCCAGCAGCGGTAGCGGGGGGGCGAGCGAGCAGTACTTC	CASSGSGGASEQYF
-	TRBV9	TRBD1	TRBJ1-4	16	TGTGCCAGCAGCTTCGGACAGGGGTCGATAAATGAAAAACTGTTTTTT	CASSFGQGSINEKLFF
-	TRBV25-1	-	TRBJ2-3	13	TGTGCCAGCAGACTGGGGACAAGGGATACGCAGTATTTT	CASRLGTRDTQYF
-	TRBV28	TRBD2	TRBJ2-4	20	TGTGCCAGCAGTGAACTTAAGGGGGTAGCGGGGACTCTAGCCAAAAACATTCAGTACTTC	CASSELKGVAGTLAKNIQYF
-	TRBV30	TRBD2	TRBJ2-7	14	TGTGCCTGGAAAGAGCGGGGAAATCTTTACGAGCAGTACTTC	CAWKERGNLYEQYF
-	TRBV19	TRBD1	TRBJ1-1	17	TGTGCCAGTAGTAAGGGGCGACAGGGAGGTCTTAACACTGAAGCTTTCTTT	CASSKGRQGGLNTEAFF
-	TRBV27	TRBD1	TRBJ1-1	14	TGTGCCAGCACATTAATTCCAGGGGGCACTGAAGCTTTCTTT	CASTLIPGGTEAFF
few	TRBV5-6	-	TRBJ2-5	13	TGTGCCAGCAGCTTGGGGCAGTTGGAGACCCAGTACTTC	CASSLGQLETQYF
-	TRBV7-6	TRBD1	TRBJ1-1	16	TGTGCCAGCAGGAATGGACCGGGACAGGGGCCCTCTGCAGCTTTCTTT	CASRNGPGQGPSAAFF
-	TRBV23-1	TRBD2	TRBJ2-3	24	TGCGCCAGCAGTCAATCCGAGTTAGGGACTAGCGGGAGCCGCTTTATTACTAGCACAGATACGCAGTATTTT	CASSQSELGTSGSRFITSTDTQYF
few	TRBV6-2/TRBV6-3	-	TRBJ2-7	12	TGTGCCAGCAGTTCTGCTTGGGCCGGGGAGTACTTC	CASSSAWAGEYF
-	TRBV6-5	-	TRBJ1-1	13	TGTGCCAGCACCCGAACCAGAAACACTGAAGCTTTCTTT	CASTRTRNTEAFF
-	TRBV30	TRBD1	TRBJ2-3	15	TGTGCCTGGACCCAAGGCCAGGGGGTTACAGATACGCAGTATTTT	CAWTQGQGVTDTQYF
-	TRBV19	TRBD1	TRBJ2-7	16	TGTGCCAGTAGTATTTCCGGAAGACAGGGTCAGGCCGAGCAGTACTTC	CASSISGRQGQAEQYF
-	TRBV9	-	TRBJ1-1	15	TGTGCCAGCAGCGTAGGGCAGGCCGGGGGCACTGAAGCTTTCTTT	CASSVGQAGGTEAFF
-	TRBV5-8	TRBD1	TRBJ1-2	15	TGTGCCAGCAGCACCGGACAGGGCGGGGGCTATGGCTACACCTTC	CASSTGQGGGYGYTF
-	TRBV5-4	TRBD1	TRBJ2-6	16	TGTGCCAGCAGCTTGGTTAGGACAGGGGGGGCCAACGTCCTGACTTTC	CASSLVRTGGANVLTF
-	TRBV19	-	TRBJ1-2	16	TGTGCCAGTAGTATAGCCTGGGTACAGGGTGGAGGTGGCTACACCTTC	CASSIAWVQGGGGYTF
-	TRBV7-2	TRBD2	TRBJ2-3	17	TGTGCCAGCAGCTTAGTAATAGCGGGAGGGGGTGCGGATACGCAGTATTTT	CASSLVIAGGGADTQYF
once	TRBV27	-	TRBJ1-1	14	TGTGCCAGCAGGGATAGACGGGGAGCCACTGAAGCTTTCTTT	CASRDRRGATEAFF
-	TRBV5-1	TRBD1	TRBJ1-2	14	TGCGCCAGCAGTACGGGACAGGGGGCCTATGGCTACACCTTC	CASSTGQGAYGYTF
-	TRBV6-5	-	TRBJ2-7	15	TGTGCCAGCAGTTACGCGGGGATAGGCTCCTACGAGCAGTACTTC	CASSYAGIGSYEQYF
-	TRBV7-2	TRBD1	TRBJ1-2	15	TGTGCCAGCAGTTACGACAGGGCTGGAACCTATGGCTACACCTTC	CASSYDRAGTYGYTF
few	TRBV10-3	TRBD1	TRBJ1-6	13	TGTGCCATCCGGGACAGGGAGGATTCACCCCTCCACTTT	CAIRDREDSPLHF